What follows describes a single T cell receptor beta chain. This entry comes from a study of cytomegalovirus exposure and HLA in healthy donors. Some clones are missing from TCRdb's copy, which holds only in-frame ones; the method was immunoSEQ multiplex PCR. The table records 65,000 to 80,000 clones, roughly 94% of them present only once. CDR3 size: 10 residues. Sequenced input: PBMCs. The receptor comes from a woman aged 18-30 years in good health and CMV-seronegative. This chain connects TRBV21-1 to TRBJ1-4; no check of the table's D call, TRBD1, against the DNA was made. TRBV21-1 is a pseudogene. The CDR3 protein is CATGGEKLFF. CDR3 bases: TGTGCCACAGGGGGCGAAAAACTGTTTTTT.